This TCR beta chain was sequenced for a study of tumor-infiltrating lymphocytes in primary liver carcinoma. Regarding the study as a whole: Tumor region pairs showed greater overlap than either tumor-adjacent or tumor-blood pairs did.

With around 490 ng total RNA as template and a constant-region primer, TCR beta cDNA was made. Slightly modified ARM-PCR with three nested multiplex PCR rounds yielded TCR beta libraries. With TRBV1-TRBV30 forward primers and a C-beta reverse primer, the first two PCR rounds were run for roughly 10 cycles each. TCRdb re-analysed the multiplex PCR reads in MiXCR, keeping a single row per CDR3 protein. The sample records about 130,000 distinct CDR3 sequences, 64% being singletons. V lost 5 bases, J lost 3 bases, and 7 bases stayed unmatched. From germline, CDR1 is MGHRA and CDR2 YSYEKL. This CDR3 region has 15 residues. From around 18-30 mg of unsorted bulk tissue, DNA and RNA were co-extracted together. Notes on this clonotype: Antigen: not known. A much larger clone differs from this one at a single base, so this may be a read error.

The chain uses TRBV4-1 and TRBJ2-3, with TRBD1 identical over 8 bases. The receptor was derived from a woman between 55 and 75 years old with primary liver carcinoma and hepatitis B virus infection. The sample comprised liver tumor tissue from sampling region 3. Subset here: tumor region T3, left-lateral pole. CDR3 nucleotides: TGCGCCAGCAGCGTCGGGACAGGCACGACAGATACGCAGTATTTT. Residues: CASSVGTGTTDTQYF.